These 23 T cell receptor beta chains were all obtained from the same sample, sequenced in a study of response to subunit inactivated influenza vaccine (dated by TCRdb to the late 2010s). The library was prepared using RT-PCR. Data came from an Illumina HiSeq 2500. TCRdb trimmed the raw reads at Q25, called clones with MiXCR and kept productive beta chains. When rows share a CDR3 protein, they turn into one entry using the most common DNA and genes. Within this sample are 530,000 or so distinct CDR3 sequences, with about 12% of them counted one time only. The biggest ten clones account for around 9.6% of the sample. The sample consisted of PBMCs from blood, taken on the day of vaccination. These receptors all come from a man aged 45-65 years who received an inactivated influenza vaccine. Donor details come from another sample of the same person, matched by shared clones.

CDR3 DNA sequence: TGCGCCAGCAGCTTGGGGACTAGCTCAGATACGCAGTATTTT. It translates to CASSLGTSSDTQYF. The rearrangement joins TRBV5-1 to TRBJ2-3, with TRBD2 matching over 8 bases. CDR3 length: 14 amino acids. CDR1 and CDR2 from the germline V gene are SGHRS and YFSETQ. The ends lost 0 bases at V and 4 bases at J; junction bases unmatched: 1.

This clonotype was observed at least ten times. The chain links TRBV29-1 to TRBJ2-1, with TRBD2 matching over 12 bases. This CDR3 comprises 13 residues. Looked up from germline, CDR1 is SQVTM and CDR2 is ANQGSEA. J was trimmed by 8 bases and V by 7 bases; bases with no gene match: 6. CDR3 amino acids: CSAKTSGSYEQFF. For the CDR3, the DNA is TGCAGCGCTAAGACTAGCGGGAGTTATGAGCAGTTCTTC.

This clonotype has just a few counts. The chain couples TRBV11-2 to TRBJ2-5; D perhaps matches TRBD1 (5 bases). The CDR3 runs to 14 residues. V shed 5 bases and J shed 5 bases, with 15 bases lying between them. Germline-derived CDR1 and CDR2 are SGHAT and FQNNGV. This CDR3 is CASSVGVQMETQYF. The CDR3 bases are TGTGCCAGCAGCGTAGGGGTACAAATGGAGACCCAGTACTTC.

The chain joins TRBV6-2 or TRBV6-3 to TRBJ1-2, with D unclear. The CDR3 is 13 residues long. Germline V gene data show CDR1 as MNHEY and CDR2 as SVGEGT. V was trimmed by 5 bases and J by 13 bases, leaving 20 bases between them. In nucleotides, the CDR3 is TGTGCCAGCAGTAAGACCGATCGGCCAAGGGCCACCTTC. Translating gives CASSKTDRPRATF.

This chain connects TRBV27 to TRBJ2-7, with D possibly being TRBD1 (5 bases). Germline CDR1 and CDR2: MNHEY and SMNVEV (reference sequence). The CDR3 contains 15 residues. V was pared by 5 bases and J by 3 bases, with 17 bases between. The CDR3: CASSLADTMGYEQYF. The CDR3 DNA reads as TGTGCCAGCAGTCTCGCGGACACGATGGGCTACGAGCAGTACTTC.

This clonotype has just a few counts. The chain has TRBV21-1 and TRBJ1-3. TRBV21-1 is assigned pseudogene status. The CDR3 totals 16 residues. This chain's CDR3 is CASSKAGRASGNTIYF. DNA for the CDR3: TGTGCCAGCAGCAAAGCAGGCAGAGCCTCTGGAAACACCATATATTTT.

This clonotype has only a few counts. The chain joins TRBV18 to TRBJ2-7; D may be TRBD1 (5 bases). Germline V gives CDR1 KGHSH, CDR2 LQKENI. V lost 0 bases and J 0 bases, leaving 12 bases between the germline ends. This CDR3 contains 16 residues. Here the CDR3 DNA reads TGTGCCAGCTCACCACCGACCCTCAGGGCCTCCTACGAGCAGTACTTC. It codes for CASSPPTLRASYEQYF.

This clonotype was seen only a few times. The rearrangement uses TRBV12-3 or TRBV12-4 and TRBJ2-7, with 8 bases aligning to TRBD2. The CDR3 spans 18 residues. With V trimmed by 3 bases and J by 6 bases, 19 bases remained unmatched. CDR3 bases: TGTGCCAGCAGTTTTCTTCCTAGCGGGCCGATCCGAGGCGTCGAGCAGTACTTC. It is translated as CASSFLPSGPIRGVEQYF.

The chain has TRBV7-9 and TRBJ2-7; TRBD2 matches at 10 bases. With V trimmed by 6 bases and J by 7 bases, 6 bases remained unmatched. This CDR3 spans 13 amino acids. Germline V gene data show CDR1 as SEHNR and CDR2 as FQNEAQ (reference sequence). The CDR3: CASSKEREGEQYF. CDR3 coding DNA: TGTGCCAGCAGTAAGGAGCGGGAGGGGGAGCAGTACTTC.

The V and J genes are TRBV10-1 and TRBJ2-3; a weak D match, TRBD1 (6 bases). Germline CDR1 and CDR2: WNHNN and SYGVQD (reference sequence). V lost 7 bases to trimming and J lost 3 bases, with 11 bases between them. The CDR3 extends over 13 amino acids. The CDR3 DNA follows: TGCGCCAGCACCCAGGGGCCTACAGATACGCAGTATTTT. This gives the protein CASTQGPTDTQYF.

This clonotype was seen only a few times. The chain uses TRBV10-2 and TRBJ2-7, with a weak D call TRBD1 (5 bases). Trimming took off 7 bases at V and 1 base at J, with 11 bases between the two ends. The CDR3 sequence is 13 residues long. The V gene's germline CDR1 is WSHSY and CDR2 SAAADI. The CDR3, as DNA: TGCGCCAGCAAAAGGGGTGGATCCTACGAGCAGTACTTC. This sequence encodes CASKRGGSYEQYF.

V usage is TRBV10-3 and J usage is TRBJ2-2; D possibly corresponds to TRBD2 (7 bases). Germline V gene lookup returns CDR1 ENHRY and CDR2 SYGVKD. The CDR3 sequence is 14 residues long. V gave up 8 bases and J gave up 6 bases, with 16 bases separating them. CDR3 sequence reads: CAISIGGPAGELFF. The CDR3 DNA follows: TGTGCCATCTCAATCGGGGGGCCGGCCGGGGAGCTGTTTTTT.

The rearrangement links TRBV10-3 to TRBJ2-5; D not resolved. The CDR3 covers 15 residues. V lost 5 bases, J lost 1 base, and 14 bases lay in between. The germline gives CDR1 ENHRY, CDR2 SYGVKD. This CDR3 reads CAISSVLSAQETQYF. CDR3 sequence (DNA): TGTGCCATCAGTTCAGTGCTATCCGCCCAAGAGACCCAGTACTTC.

The chain is built from TRBV5-1 and TRBJ1-1, with D possibly TRBD1 on 5 matching bases. The CDR3 extends over 15 amino acids. Germline V gives CDR1 SGHRS, CDR2 YFSETQ. V lost 1 base, J lost 6 bases, and 16 bases lay in between. CDR3 residues: CASSLSGADKAEAFF. The CDR3 DNA reads as TGCGCCAGCAGCTTGAGCGGGGCCGACAAGGCTGAAGCTTTCTTT.

This clonotype was detected many times. The chain has TRBV6-5 and TRBJ2-5; D possibly corresponds to TRBD2 (5 bases). Germline CDR1 and CDR2: MNHEY and SVGAGI. CDR3 length equals 12 residues. V lost 5 bases and J lost 5, with 9 bases in between. The CDR3 protein is CASSSSGETQYF. For the CDR3, the DNA is TGTGCCAGCAGTAGCTCGGGGGAGACCCAGTACTTC.

This clonotype was counted a few times. The rearrangement joins TRBV5-6 to TRBJ2-7; the match to TRBD1 covers 8 bases. J was trimmed by 7 bases and V by 0 bases; bases with no gene match: 6. The CDR3 is made up of 14 amino acids. CDR1 is SGHDT, CDR2 YYEEEE, per germline. The CDR3 loop is CASSLGQGAFEQYF. As DNA, the CDR3 is TGTGCCAGCAGCTTGGGGCAGGGGGCTTTTGAGCAGTACTTC.

This clonotype appeared a few times. This chain connects TRBV20-1 to TRBJ2-1, with 8 nucleotides matching TRBD2. V lost 3 bases to trimming and J lost 0 bases; unmatched junction nucleotides: 4. This CDR3 contains 15 residues. Germline values: CDR1 DFQATT, CDR2 SNEGSKA (reference sequence). The CDR3 coding sequence is TGCAGTGCTAGCCTAGCGGGCGGCTCCTACAATGAGCAGTTCTTC. Amino acid sequence: CSASLAGGSYNEQFF.

This clonotype showed up just a few times. The rearrangement links TRBV9 to TRBJ2-1, with D uncertain. Trimming removed 1 base from V and 8 bases from J, with 16 bases in between. CDR3 size: 15 residues. Germline assignment: CDR1 SGDLS and CDR2 YYNGEE. CDR3 DNA sequence: TGTGCCAGCAGCGTAAGTTTTAGAAGTAGTGATGAGCAGTTCTTC. As protein: CASSVSFRSSDEQFF.

The J gene is TRBJ2-7, the V gene TRBV7-2; 7 nucleotides agree with TRBD1. Germline CDR1 is SGHTA and CDR2 is FQGNSA. The CDR3 has 17 amino acids. Trimming removed 1 base from V and 3 bases from J; junction bases left unmatched: 12. CDR3 loop: CASSLGEDRVGFYEQYF. The CDR3 DNA reads TGTGCCAGCAGCTTAGGAGAAGACAGGGTGGGTTTCTACGAGCAGTACTTC. The variable domain in full, with the rest retrieved from reference TRBV7-2 and TRBJ2-7, is GAGVSQSPSNKVTEKGKDVELRCDPISGHTALYWYRQSLGQGLEFLIYFQGNSAPDKSGLPSDRFSAERTGGSVSTLTIQRTQQEDSAVYLCASSLGEDRVGFYEQYFGPGTRLTVT.

The genes are TRBV5-1 and TRBJ2-3; D is possibly TRBD2 (5 bases). The V end was cut by 0 bases, the J end by 1 base, with 9 bases between. CDR1 and CDR2 from the germline V gene are SGHRS and YFSETQ. The CDR3 runs to 15 residues. For the CDR3, the DNA is TGCGCCAGCAGCTTGGGAGACTACCGCACAGATACGCAGTATTTT. The encoded protein is CASSLGDYRTDTQYF.

This rearrangement joins TRBV12-3 or TRBV12-4 to TRBJ2-3, with D tentatively TRBD2 (5 bases). The V end was cut by 0 bases, the J end by 4 bases, with 11 bases between. The CDR3 runs to 15 residues. The CDR3 DNA is TGTGCCAGCAGTTTAGCTCCAGTCGGGGCAGATACGCAGTATTTT. It codes for CASSLAPVGADTQYF.

This clonotype was observed at least ten times. The rearrangement joins TRBV7-6 to TRBJ2-1; D is possibly TRBD2 (6 bases). Germline CDR1 is SGHVS and CDR2 is FNYEAQ. CDR3 size: 16 residues. Trimming left V 1 base short and J 6 bases short, with 16 bases between. The CDR3 nucleotides are TGTGCCAGCAGCTTAGTGTTGGCGGGACCCCTCAATGAGCAGTTCTTC. Residues: CASSLVLAGPLNEQFF.

This clonotype was detected ten times or more. The chain employs TRBV7-2 and TRBJ2-3; perhaps TRBD2 as D (6 bases). This CDR3 is 15 amino acids long. V lost 5 bases and J lost 7, with 19 bases in between. From germline, CDR1 is SGHTA and CDR2 FQGNSA. CDR3 protein: CASSPFRSSGNTQYF. CDR3 DNA sequence: TGTGCCAGCAGCCCTTTTAGAAGTAGCGGAAATACGCAGTATTTT.